This record looks at one T cell receptor beta chain sequence and its context. Its matching antigen is unknown. TCRdb used MiXCR to reprocess the reads, holding one entry per CDR3 protein. Here the sample spans about 69,000 distinct CDR3 sequences, around 21% being singletons. These data come from a study of type 1 regulatory T cells. Study-wide background: This in vitro CD4 product, T-allo10, is enriched for Tr1 cells and alloantigen-specific.

The ends lost 7 bases at V and 1 base at J; junction bases unmatched: 10. This CDR3 comprises 16 residues. In germline, CDR1 is MNHEY, CDR2 SVGAGI. Study-level results: Compared with non-Tr1 cells, Tr1 cells showed a narrower TCR repertoire.

Sequencing was done on a sample of cultured type 1 regulatory T (Tr1) cells, either the whole culture or a sorted fraction (not recorded which). The TCR was taken from a human donor in good health. The chain employs TRBV6-5 and TRBJ2-1; 7 bases line up with TRBD1. CDR3 in DNA: TGTGCCAGCAACGTCGACAGGGACAATTCCTACAATGAGCAGTTCTTC. Encoded protein: CASNVDRDNSYNEQFF.